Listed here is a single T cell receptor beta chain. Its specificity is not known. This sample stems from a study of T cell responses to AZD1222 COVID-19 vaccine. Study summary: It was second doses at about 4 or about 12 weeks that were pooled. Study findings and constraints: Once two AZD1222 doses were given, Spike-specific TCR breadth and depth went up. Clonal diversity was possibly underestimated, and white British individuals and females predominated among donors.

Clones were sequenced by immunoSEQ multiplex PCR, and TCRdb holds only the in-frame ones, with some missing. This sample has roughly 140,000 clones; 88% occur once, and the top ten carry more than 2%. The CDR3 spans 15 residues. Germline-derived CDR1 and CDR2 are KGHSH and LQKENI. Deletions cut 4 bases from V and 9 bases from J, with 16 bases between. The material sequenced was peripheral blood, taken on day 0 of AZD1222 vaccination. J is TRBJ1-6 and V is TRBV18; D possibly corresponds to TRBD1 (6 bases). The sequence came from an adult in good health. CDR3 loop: CASSRDEAGASPLHF. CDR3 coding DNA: TGTGCCAGCTCACGGGATGAGGCAGGGGCTTCACCCCTCCACTTT. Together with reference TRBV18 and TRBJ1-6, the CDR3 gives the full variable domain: NAGVMQNPRHLVRRRGQEARLRCSPMKGHSHVYWYRQLPEEGLKFMVYLQKENIIDESGMPKERFSAEFPKEGPSILRIQQVVRGDSAAYFCASSRDEAGASPLHFGNGTRLTVT.